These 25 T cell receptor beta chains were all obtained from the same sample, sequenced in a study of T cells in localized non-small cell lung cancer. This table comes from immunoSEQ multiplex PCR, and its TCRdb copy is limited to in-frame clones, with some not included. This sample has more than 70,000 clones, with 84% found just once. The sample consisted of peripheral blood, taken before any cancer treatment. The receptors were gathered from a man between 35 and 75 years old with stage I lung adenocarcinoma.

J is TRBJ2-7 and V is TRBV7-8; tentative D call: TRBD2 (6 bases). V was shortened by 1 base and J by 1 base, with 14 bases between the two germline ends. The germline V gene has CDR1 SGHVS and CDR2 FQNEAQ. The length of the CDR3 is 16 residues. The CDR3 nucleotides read TGTGCCAGCAGCTTAGTTTCCGGGAGTACATCCTACGAGCAGTACTTC. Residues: CASSLVSGSTSYEQYF.

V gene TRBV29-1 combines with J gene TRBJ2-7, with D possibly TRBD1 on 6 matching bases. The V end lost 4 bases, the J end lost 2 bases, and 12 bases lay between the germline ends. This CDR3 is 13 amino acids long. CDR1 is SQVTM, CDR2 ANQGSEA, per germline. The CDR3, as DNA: TGCAGCGTTGTAACAGGGATTGCCTACGAGCAGTACTTC. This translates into CSVVTGIAYEQYF.

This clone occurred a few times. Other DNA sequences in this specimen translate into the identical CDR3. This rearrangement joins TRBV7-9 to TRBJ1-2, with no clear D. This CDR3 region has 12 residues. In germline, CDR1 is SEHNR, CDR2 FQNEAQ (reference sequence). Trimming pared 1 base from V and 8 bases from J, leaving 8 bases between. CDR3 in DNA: TGTGCCAGCAGCTTAGAAGGGTACGGCTACACCTTC. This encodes CASSLEGYGYTF.

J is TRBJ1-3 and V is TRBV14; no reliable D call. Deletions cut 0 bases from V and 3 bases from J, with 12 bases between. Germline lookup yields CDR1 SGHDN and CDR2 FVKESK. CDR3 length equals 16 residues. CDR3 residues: CASSQDEGRFGNTIYF. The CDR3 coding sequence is TGTGCCAGCAGCCAAGACGAGGGTCGTTTTGGAAACACCATATATTTT. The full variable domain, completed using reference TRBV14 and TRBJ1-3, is EAGVTQFPSHSVIEKGQTVTLRCDPISGHDNLYWYRRVMGKEIKFLLHFVKESKQDESGMPNNRFLAERTGGTYSTLKVQPAELEDSGVYFCASSQDEGRFGNTIYFGEGSWLTVV.

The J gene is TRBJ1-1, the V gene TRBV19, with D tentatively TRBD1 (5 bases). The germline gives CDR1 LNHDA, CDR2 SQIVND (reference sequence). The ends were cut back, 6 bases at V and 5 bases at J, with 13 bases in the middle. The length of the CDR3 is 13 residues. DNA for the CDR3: TGTGCCAGTAGAAGGCAGGGAGTGACTGAAGCTTTCTTT. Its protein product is CASRRQGVTEAFF.

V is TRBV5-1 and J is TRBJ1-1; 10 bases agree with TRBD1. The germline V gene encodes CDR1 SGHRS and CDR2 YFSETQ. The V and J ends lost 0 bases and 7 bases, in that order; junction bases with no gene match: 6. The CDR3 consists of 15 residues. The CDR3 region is CASSLVVGTGVEAFF. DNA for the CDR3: TGCGCCAGCAGCTTGGTTGTGGGGACAGGGGTTGAAGCTTTCTTT. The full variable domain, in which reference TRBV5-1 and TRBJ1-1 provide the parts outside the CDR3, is KAGVTQTPRYLIKTRGQQVTLSCSPISGHRSVSWYQQTPGQGLQFLFEYFSETQRNKGNFPGRFSGRQFSNSRSEMNVSTLELGDSALYLCASSLVVGTGVEAFFGQGTRLTVV.

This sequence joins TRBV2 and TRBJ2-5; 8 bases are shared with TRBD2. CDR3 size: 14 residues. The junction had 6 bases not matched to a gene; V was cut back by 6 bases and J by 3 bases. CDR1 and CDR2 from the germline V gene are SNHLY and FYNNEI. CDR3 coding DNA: TGTGCCAGCAGCGGACTAGCTCGGAAAGAGACCCAGTACTTC. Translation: CASSGLARKETQYF.

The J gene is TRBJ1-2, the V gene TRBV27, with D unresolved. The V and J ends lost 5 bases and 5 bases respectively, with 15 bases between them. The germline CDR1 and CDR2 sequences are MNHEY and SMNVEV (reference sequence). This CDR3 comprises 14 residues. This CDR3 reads CASSQASPPYGYTF. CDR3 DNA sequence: TGTGCCAGCAGTCAAGCCTCGCCTCCGTATGGCTACACCTTC.

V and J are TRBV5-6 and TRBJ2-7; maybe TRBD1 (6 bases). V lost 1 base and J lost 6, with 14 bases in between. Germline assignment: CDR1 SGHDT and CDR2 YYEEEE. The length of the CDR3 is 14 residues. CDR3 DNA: TGTGCCAGCAGCTTGAATCTGGGGGCGGGCGAGCAGTACTTC. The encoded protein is CASSLNLGAGEQYF.

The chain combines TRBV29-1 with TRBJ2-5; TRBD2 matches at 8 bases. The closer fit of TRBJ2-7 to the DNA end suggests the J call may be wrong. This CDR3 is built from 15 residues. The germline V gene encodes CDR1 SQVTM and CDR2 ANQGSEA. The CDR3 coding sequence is TGCAGCGTTGAGAAAAGCGGGAGTTATCCTTACGAGCAGTACTTC. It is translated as CSVEKSGSYPYEQYF.

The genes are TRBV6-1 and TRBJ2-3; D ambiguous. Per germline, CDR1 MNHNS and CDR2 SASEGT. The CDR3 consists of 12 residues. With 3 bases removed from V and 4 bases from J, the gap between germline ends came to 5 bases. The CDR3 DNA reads TGTGCCAGCAGTGATGCAGCAGATACGCAGTATTTT. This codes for CASSDAADTQYF.

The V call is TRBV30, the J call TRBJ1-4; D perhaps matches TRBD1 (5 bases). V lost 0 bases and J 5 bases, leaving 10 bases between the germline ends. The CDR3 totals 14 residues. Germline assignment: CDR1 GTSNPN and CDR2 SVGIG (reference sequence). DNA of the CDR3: TGTGCCTGGAGTGTAAGCAGGGAGAATGAAAAACTGTTTTTT. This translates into CAWSVSRENEKLFF.

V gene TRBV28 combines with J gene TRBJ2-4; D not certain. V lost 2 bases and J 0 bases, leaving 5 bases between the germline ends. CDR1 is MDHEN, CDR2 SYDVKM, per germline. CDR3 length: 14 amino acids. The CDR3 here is CASSLAIAKNIQYF. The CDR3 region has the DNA TGTGCCAGCAGTTTAGCTATAGCCAAAAACATTCAGTACTTC. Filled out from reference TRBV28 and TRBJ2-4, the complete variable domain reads DVKVTQSSRYLVKRTGEKVFLECVQDMDHENMFWYRQDPGLGLRLIYFSYDVKMKEKGDIPEGYSVSREKKERFSLILESASTNQTSMYLCASSLAIAKNIQYFGAGTRLSVL.

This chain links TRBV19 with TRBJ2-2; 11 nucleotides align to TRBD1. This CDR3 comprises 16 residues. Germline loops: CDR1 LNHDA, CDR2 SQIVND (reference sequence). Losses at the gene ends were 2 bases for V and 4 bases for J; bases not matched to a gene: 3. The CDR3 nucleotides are TGTGCCAGTAGTATAAGGACAGGGGGCGGCACCGGGGAGCTGTTTTTT. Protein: CASSIRTGGGTGELFF.

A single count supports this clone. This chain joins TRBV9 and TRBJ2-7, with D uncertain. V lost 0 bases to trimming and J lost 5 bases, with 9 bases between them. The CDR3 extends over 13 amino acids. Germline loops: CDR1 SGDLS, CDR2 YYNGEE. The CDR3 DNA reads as TGTGCCAGCAGCGTAGCAGACGTCAACGAGCAGTACTTC. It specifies CASSVADVNEQYF.

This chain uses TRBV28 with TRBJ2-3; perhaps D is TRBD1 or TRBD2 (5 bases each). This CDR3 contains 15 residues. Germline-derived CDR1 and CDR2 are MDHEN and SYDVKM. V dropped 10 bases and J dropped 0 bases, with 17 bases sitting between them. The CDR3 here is CAIEGRTSSTDTQYF. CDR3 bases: TGTGCCATCGAGGGGCGAACCTCTAGCACAGATACGCAGTATTTT. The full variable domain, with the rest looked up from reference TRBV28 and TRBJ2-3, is DVKVTQSSRYLVKRTGEKVFLECVQDMDHENMFWYRQDPGLGLRLIYFSYDVKMKEKGDIPEGYSVSREKKERFSLILESASTNQTSMYLCAIEGRTSSTDTQYFGPGTRLTVL.

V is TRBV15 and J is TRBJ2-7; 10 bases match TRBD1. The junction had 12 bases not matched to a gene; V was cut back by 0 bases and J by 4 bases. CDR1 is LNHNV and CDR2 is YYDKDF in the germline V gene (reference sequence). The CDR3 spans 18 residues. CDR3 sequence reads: CATSRDRSGTGVGYEQYF. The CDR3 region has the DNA TGTGCCACCAGCAGAGATCGTTCCGGGACAGGGGTAGGGTACGAGCAGTACTTC.

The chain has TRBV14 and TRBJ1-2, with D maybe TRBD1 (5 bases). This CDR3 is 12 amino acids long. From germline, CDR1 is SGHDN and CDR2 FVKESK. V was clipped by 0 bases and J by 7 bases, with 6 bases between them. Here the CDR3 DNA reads TGTGCCAGCAGCCAAGACAGGGTTGGCTACACCTTC. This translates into CASSQDRVGYTF.

CDR3 bases: TGTGCCAGCAGTTTAGTTGCGCCTAGGAGCTCCTACGAGCAGTACTTC. Its translation: CASSLVAPRSSYEQYF. The genes are TRBV27 and TRBJ2-7; no firm D call. Trimming left V 2 bases short and J 0 bases short, with 14 bases between. CDR3 length: 16 residues. CDR1 and CDR2 from the germline V gene are MNHEY and SMNVEV (reference sequence).

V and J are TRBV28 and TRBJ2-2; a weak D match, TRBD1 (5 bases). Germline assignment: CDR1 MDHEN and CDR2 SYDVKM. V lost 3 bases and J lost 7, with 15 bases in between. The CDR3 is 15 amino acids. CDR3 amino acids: CASSFSQGYGGELFF. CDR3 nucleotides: TGTGCCAGCAGTTTTTCGCAGGGTTATGGCGGGGAGCTGTTTTTT.

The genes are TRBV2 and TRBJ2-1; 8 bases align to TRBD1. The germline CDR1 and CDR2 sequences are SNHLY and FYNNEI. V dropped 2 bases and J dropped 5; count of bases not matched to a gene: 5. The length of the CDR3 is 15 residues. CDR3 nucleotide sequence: TGTGCCAGCAGTGAAACAGGGGGGTCGGACAATGAGCAGTTCTTC. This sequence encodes CASSETGGSDNEQFF.

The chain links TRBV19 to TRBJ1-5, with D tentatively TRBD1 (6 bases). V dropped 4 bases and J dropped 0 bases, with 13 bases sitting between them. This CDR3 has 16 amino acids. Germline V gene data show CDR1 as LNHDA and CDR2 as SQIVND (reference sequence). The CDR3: CASSTSRGNSNQPQHF. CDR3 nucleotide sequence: TGTGCCAGTAGTACATCCAGGGGAAATAGCAATCAGCCCCAGCATTTT.

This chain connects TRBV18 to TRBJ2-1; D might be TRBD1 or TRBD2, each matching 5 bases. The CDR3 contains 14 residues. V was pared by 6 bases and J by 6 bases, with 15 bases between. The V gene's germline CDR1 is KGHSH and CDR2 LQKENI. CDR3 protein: CASSFGTSPNEQFF. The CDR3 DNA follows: TGTGCCAGCTCTTTCGGGACCAGCCCCAATGAGCAGTTCTTC.

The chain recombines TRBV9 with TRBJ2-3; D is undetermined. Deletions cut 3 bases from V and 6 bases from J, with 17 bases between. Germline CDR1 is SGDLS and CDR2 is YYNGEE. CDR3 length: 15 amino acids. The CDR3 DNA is TGTGCCAGCAGCGGGTCCCCTGTGGCCCTCGATACGCAGTATTTT. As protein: CASSGSPVALDTQYF.

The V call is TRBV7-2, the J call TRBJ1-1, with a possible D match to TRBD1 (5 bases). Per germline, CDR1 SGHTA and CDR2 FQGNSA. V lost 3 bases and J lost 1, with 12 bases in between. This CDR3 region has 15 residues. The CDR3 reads CASSFAARGNTEAFF. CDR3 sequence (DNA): TGTGCCAGCAGCTTCGCGGCAAGGGGGAACACTGAAGCTTTCTTT.